One and the same sample provided the 28 T cell receptor beta chains below, sequenced in a study of blood T cell repertoires in COVID-19. Sequencing used immunoSEQ multiplex PCR; TCRdb keeps in-frame clones, though not all of them. The sample yields 250,000 or so clones, approximately 90% seen once. Sequenced sample: PBMCs or T cells enriched from blood (not recorded which). These receptors all come from a woman aged 25-40 years with acute COVID-19.

CDR3 loop: CASSLLAGPRETQYF. The CDR3, as DNA: TGTGCCAGCAGCTTACTTGCGGGCCCGAGGGAGACCCAGTACTTC. The chain has TRBV11-2 and TRBJ2-5; a possible D gene is TRBD2 (5 bases). V lost 2 bases and J lost 5, with 15 bases in between. The germline CDR1 and CDR2 sequences are SGHAT and FQNNGV. The CDR3 is made up of 15 amino acids.

V is TRBV4-1 and J is TRBJ2-3; TRBD2 matches 8 bases. Germline V lookup: CDR1 MGHRA, CDR2 YSYEKL. This CDR3 comprises 21 residues. V lost 4 bases, J lost 0 bases, and 21 bases stayed unmatched. Here the CDR3 reads CASSPEGASGYQPDSTDTQYF. The CDR3 nucleotides are TGCGCCAGCAGCCCCGAAGGGGCTAGCGGGTACCAACCCGATAGCACAGATACGCAGTATTTT.

This clone has a handful of counts. The rearrangement links TRBV19 to TRBJ1-1; possible D gene TRBD1, 5 bases. Germline V lookup: CDR1 LNHDA, CDR2 SQIVND (reference sequence). The CDR3 sequence is 15 residues long. Trimming left V 2 bases short and J 1 base short, with 11 bases between. Here the CDR3 DNA reads TGTGCCAGTAGTATATTTGGCAGGGCGAACACTGAAGCTTTCTTT. This gives the protein CASSIFGRANTEAFF.

The chain links TRBV4-1 to TRBJ1-5; D is unclear. V was pared by 0 bases and J by 2 bases, with 14 bases between. Germline assignment: CDR1 MGHRA and CDR2 YSYEKL. The CDR3 consists of 17 residues. The CDR3 spells CASSQDVGGFGNQPQHF. DNA for the CDR3: TGCGCCAGCAGCCAAGATGTAGGAGGCTTTGGCAATCAGCCCCAGCATTTT.

This sequence joins TRBV4-1 and TRBJ2-7; D possibly corresponds to TRBD2 (6 bases). The CDR3 spans 15 residues. With 0 bases removed from V and 4 bases from J, the gap between germline ends came to 13 bases. Germline V gene lookup returns CDR1 MGHRA and CDR2 YSYEKL. CDR3 residues: CASSQDPGLIYEQYF. The CDR3, as DNA: TGCGCCAGCAGCCAAGACCCGGGACTTATTTACGAGCAGTACTTC.

The sample holds a few counts of this clone. The V and J genes are TRBV27 and TRBJ2-1; 10 nucleotides align to TRBD2. V gave up 6 bases and J gave up 2 bases; unmatched junction bases: 4. The CDR3 has 15 residues. CDR1 is MNHEY and CDR2 is SMNVEV in the germline V gene (reference sequence). The chain's CDR3 is CASRGLAVTYNEQFF. CDR3 sequence (DNA): TGTGCCAGCAGAGGACTAGCGGTAACCTACAATGAGCAGTTCTTC.

The V and J genes are TRBV10-3 and TRBJ1-6, with D possibly matching TRBD1 (5 bases). V lost 3 bases to trimming and J lost 6 bases, with 6 bases between them. CDR1 is ENHRY and CDR2 is SYGVKD in the germline V gene. The CDR3 spans 13 residues. CDR3 region: CAISDDSNSPLHF. The CDR3 nucleotides are TGTGCCATCAGTGATGACAGTAATTCACCCCTCCACTTT.

This clone was observed a few times. The chain joins TRBV6-5 to TRBJ2-7; TRBD2 aligns across 12 bases. V dropped 4 bases and J dropped 6; count of bases not matched to a gene: 7. This CDR3 comprises 15 residues. Germline loops: CDR1 MNHEY, CDR2 SVGAGI. The CDR3 coding sequence is TGTGCCAGCAGTTCTCGACTAGCGGGAGACCGCGAGCAGTACTTC. It specifies CASSSRLAGDREQYF.

The chain joins TRBV2 to TRBJ1-2; 7 nucleotides line up with TRBD1. The germline gives CDR1 SNHLY, CDR2 FYNNEI. The CDR3 loop spans 13 amino acids. V was pared by 8 bases and J by 6 bases, with 9 bases of the junction left unmatched. CDR3 sequence reads: CASEGTAPDGYTF. In nucleotides, the CDR3 is TGTGCCAGCGAAGGGACAGCCCCGGATGGCTACACCTTC.

This clone was counted only a few times. V gene TRBV7-9 combines with J gene TRBJ2-2; D ambiguous. Germline-derived CDR1 and CDR2 are SEHNR and FQNEAQ (reference sequence). The CDR3 is 15 amino acids. The ends were cut back, 5 bases at V and 1 base at J, with 11 bases in the middle. The DNA for the CDR3 is TGTGCCAGCAGCCTGCTAAGTTTGAACACCGGGGAGCTGTTTTTT. This sequence encodes CASSLLSLNTGELFF. Full variable domain (rest looked up from reference TRBV7-9 and TRBJ2-2): DTGVSQNPRHKITKRGQNVTFRCDPISEHNRLYWYRQTLGQGPEFLTYFQNEAQLEKSRLLSDRFSAERPKGSFSTLEIQRTEQGDSAMYLCASSLLSLNTGELFFGEGSRLTVL.

The DNA of the CDR3 is TGTGCCAGCAGTCAGTACCGGGGGACAGCCGGGCAGGGGGAGCAGTACTTC. Translation gives CASSQYRGTAGQGEQYF. The chain carries TRBV28 and TRBJ2-7; a possible D gene is TRBD1 (7 bases). The V and J ends lost 5 bases and 7 bases respectively, with 27 bases between them. Germline assignment: CDR1 MDHEN and CDR2 SYDVKM. CDR3 length equals 17 residues.

This chain connects TRBV7-3 to TRBJ2-2, with D possibly matching TRBD1 (6 bases). From germline, CDR1 is SGHTA and CDR2 FQGTGA. This CDR3 comprises 15 residues. The V end was cut by 5 bases, the J end by 2 bases, with 12 bases between. CDR3 DNA: TGTGCCAGCAGCAAACAGGGACCTAACACCGGGGAGCTGTTTTTT. It yields the protein CASSKQGPNTGELFF.

The chain is built from TRBV28 and TRBJ1-3; the D gene is possibly TRBD1 (5 bases). The CDR3 length is 16 residues. V dropped 0 bases and J dropped 1 base, with 10 bases sitting between them. Germline V lookup: CDR1 MDHEN, CDR2 SYDVKM. The CDR3, as DNA: TGTGCCAGCAGTTTATGGGGCAGGGCTTCTGGAAACACCATATATTTT. Translated, it gives CASSLWGRASGNTIYF.

The rearrangement links TRBV14 to TRBJ2-3, with a possible D match to TRBD2 (5 bases). The CDR3 is 17 amino acids. Trimming left V 2 bases short and J 4 bases short, with 19 bases between. Germline V gene data show CDR1 as SGHDN and CDR2 as FVKESK. As DNA, the CDR3 is TGTGCCAGCAGCCAAAAACGGTGGCTAGCTTTGGCAGATACGCAGTATTTT. This translates into CASSQKRWLALADTQYF.

The chain uses TRBV4-2 and TRBJ2-3; TRBD1 aligns across 8 bases. CDR1 and CDR2 from the germline V gene are LGHNA and YNFKEQ. J gave up 3 bases and V 0 bases, and 14 bases lay outside the gene matches. The CDR3 consists of 19 residues. Here the CDR3 reads CASSQDAGGGTGPTDTQYF. The CDR3 bases are TGTGCCAGCAGCCAAGATGCGGGTGGGGGGACAGGCCCGACAGATACGCAGTATTTT.

The chain is built from TRBV5-6 and TRBJ2-7; D perhaps matches TRBD1 (6 bases). The CDR3 loop spans 15 amino acids. Trimming cost V 5 bases and J 1 base, with 16 bases left between them. Germline lookup yields CDR1 SGHDT and CDR2 YYEEEE. The CDR3 here is CASSRLGAKSYEQYF. CDR3 coding DNA: TGTGCCAGCAGTCGTCTGGGGGCGAAGTCCTACGAGCAGTACTTC.

V and J are TRBV24-1 and TRBJ1-2; unclear D gene. Between the trimmed V and J ends, which lost 5 bases and 2 bases, there was a span of 11 bases. The CDR3 extends over 14 amino acids. Germline V gene data show CDR1 as KGHDR and CDR2 as SFDVKD. CDR3 in DNA: TGTGCCACCAGTGCACCTGGCATGAACTATGGCTACACCTTC. This gives the protein CATSAPGMNYGYTF.

A single count supports this clone. V is TRBV28 and J is TRBJ2-7; 8 bases fit TRBD1. After removal of 5 bases from V and 8 bases from J, the junction contained 11 bases not matched to a gene. The CDR3 sequence is 14 residues long. Germline CDR1 and CDR2: MDHEN and SYDVKM. DNA for the CDR3: TGTGCCAGCAGTCGGGACAGGCCCGCCGGGAAGCAGTACTTC. Its protein is CASSRDRPAGKQYF.

The CDR3 sequence: CASSLTDRTEAFF. The CDR3 DNA sequence: TGTGCCAGCAGTTTGACAGATAGGACTGAAGCTTTCTTT. The genes are TRBV27 and TRBJ1-1; D might be TRBD1 (5 bases). Germline V gives CDR1 MNHEY, CDR2 SMNVEV (reference sequence). V was clipped by 3 bases and J by 5 bases, with 10 bases between them. The CDR3 sequence is 13 residues long.

The V and J genes are TRBV28 and TRBJ1-1; possible D gene TRBD1, 6 bases. V lost 7 bases to trimming and J lost 1 base, with 10 bases between them. Looked up from germline, CDR1 is MDHEN and CDR2 is SYDVKM. The CDR3 is made up of 13 amino acids. The CDR3 loop is CASTTGRNTEAFF. The CDR3 DNA reads TGTGCCAGCACTACAGGGAGGAACACTGAAGCTTTCTTT. Full variable domain (rest looked up from reference TRBV28 and TRBJ1-1): DVKVTQSSRYLVKRTGEKVFLECVQDMDHENMFWYRQDPGLGLRLIYFSYDVKMKEKGDIPEGYSVSREKKERFSLILESASTNQTSMYLCASTTGRNTEAFFGQGTRLTVV.

In its sample, this clone was seen a few times. The chain employs TRBV5-1 and TRBJ2-2; 7 bases agree with TRBD2. The germline gives CDR1 SGHRS, CDR2 YFSETQ. This CDR3 contains 16 residues. V dropped 0 bases and J dropped 6; count of bases not matched to a gene: 8. Written as DNA, the CDR3 is TGCGCCAGCAGCTTGGAACCGACTAGCACTCCCGGGGAGCTGTTTTTT. Translating it yields CASSLEPTSTPGELFF.

The J gene is TRBJ2-7, the V gene TRBV4-3; TRBD2 matches at 9 bases. Looked up from germline, CDR1 is LGHNA and CDR2 is YSLEER. This CDR3 spans 17 amino acids. J was trimmed by 2 bases and V by 0 bases; bases with no gene match: 8. CDR3 sequence: CASSQEIGTSFAYEQYF. CDR3 DNA: TGCGCCAGCAGCCAAGAAATTGGGACTAGCTTCGCCTACGAGCAGTACTTC.

This chain joins TRBV10-3 and TRBJ2-1, with 12 bases matching TRBD2. Germline V gives CDR1 ENHRY, CDR2 SYGVKD. There are 16 residues in the CDR3. The J segment lost 10 bases and the V segment lost 1 base, leaving 8 bases of the junction unmatched. CDR3 in DNA: TGTGCCATCAGTGAGTACCTAGCGGGAGGGCCCCGGGAGCAGTTCTTC. Residues: CAISEYLAGGPREQFF.

The chain is built from TRBV2 and TRBJ2-7; TRBD1 aligns across 7 bases. Germline CDR1 reads SNHLY; CDR2 reads FYNNEI. V shed 1 base and J 0 bases; nucleotides not matched to a gene: 6. The CDR3 has 16 amino acids. CDR3 sequence: CASSEGGGGNSYEQYF. CDR3 in DNA: TGTGCCAGCAGTGAAGGAGGGGGCGGAAACTCCTACGAGCAGTACTTC.

The V call is TRBV3-1 (or the pseudogene TRBV3-2), the J call TRBJ1-6; TRBD1 matches 9 bases. Germline CDR1 LGHDT, CDR2 YNNKEL (reference sequence). The CDR3 spans 14 residues. Trimming removed 4 bases from V and 10 bases from J; junction bases left unmatched: 5. The DNA for the CDR3 is TGTGCCAGCAGCCCAGGGACAGGGCAATCACCCCTCCACTTT. Encoded protein: CASSPGTGQSPLHF.

This clone was detected only once. The CDR3 nucleotides are TGTGCCAGCAGCTTAGATCTATCCATGAGCTCTGGAAACACCATATATTTT. This sequence encodes CASSLDLSMSSGNTIYF. The chain links TRBV11-3 to TRBJ1-3; D gene uncertain. CDR1 and CDR2 (germline): SGHNT, YENEEA. Trimming removed 0 bases at V and 0 bases at J, with 12 bases between. This CDR3 is built from 17 residues.

The rearrangement links TRBV19 to TRBJ1-4, with 9 positions matching TRBD1. Per the germline V gene, CDR1 is LNHDA and CDR2 is SQIVND (reference sequence). V dropped 6 bases and J dropped 4; count of bases not matched to a gene: 6. The CDR3 length is 15 residues. The CDR3 DNA sequence: TGTGCCAGTAGCGACAGGGGGAGCGGTAATGAAAAACTGTTTTTT. Its translation is CASSDRGSGNEKLFF.

The V call is TRBV9, the J call TRBJ2-1; TRBD2 aligns across 7 bases. The V gene's germline CDR1 is SGDLS and CDR2 YYNGEE. CDR3 length: 15 residues. The V gene end was trimmed by 5 bases and the J gene end by 5 bases; junction bases not matched to a gene: 10. The DNA for the CDR3 is TGTGCCAGCAGAGGAGGCGGGAGTTTACACAATGAGCAGTTCTTC. It translates to CASRGGGSLHNEQFF.